Listed here is a single TCR beta chain. Its antigen is unknown. Both 60 Vbeta primers and 13 Jbeta primers went into the PCR. The table came from immunoSEQ multiplex PCR; TCRdb's copy has only in-frame clones and leaves some out. The listing contains about 84,000 clones. Per germline, CDR1 MNHEY and CDR2 SMNVEV (reference sequence). The trim removed 7 bases at V and 5 bases at J, leaving 7 bases unmatched. This CDR3 is built from 13 residues. The sample originates from a study of cytomegalovirus exposure and HLA in healthy donors. General observations from the study: In a later analysis, TCR beta V- and J-gene trimming showed a link to a missense DCLRE1C variant.

Sequenced input: PBMCs. This sequence was found in a middle-aged man in good health and CMV-seronegative. The chain joins TRBV27 to TRBJ1-1; TRBD1 aligns across 7 bases. In nucleotides, the CDR3 is TGTGCCAGCAAGAGGGACAGAAAGACTGAAGCTTTCTTT. Translated: CASKRDRKTEAFF.